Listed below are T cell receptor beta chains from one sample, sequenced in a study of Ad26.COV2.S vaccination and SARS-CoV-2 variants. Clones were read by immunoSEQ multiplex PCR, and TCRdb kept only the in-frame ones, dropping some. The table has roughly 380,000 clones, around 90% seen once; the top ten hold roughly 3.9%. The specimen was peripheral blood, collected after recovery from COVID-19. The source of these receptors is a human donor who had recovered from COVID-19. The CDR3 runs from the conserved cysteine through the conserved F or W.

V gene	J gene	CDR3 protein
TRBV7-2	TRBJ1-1	CASSAPSGRGAFF
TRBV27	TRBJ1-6	CASSLTNSPLHF
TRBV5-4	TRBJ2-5	CASSFGGTRRQETQYF
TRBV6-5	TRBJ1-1	CASSSHGTSTEAFF
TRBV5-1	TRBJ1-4	CASRPPGHINEKLFF
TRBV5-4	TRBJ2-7	CASSLTGLSYEQYF
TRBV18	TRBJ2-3	CASSPVRQGSTDTQYF
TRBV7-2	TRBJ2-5	CASRDGQGFGLETQYF
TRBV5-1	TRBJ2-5	CASSLADGETQYF
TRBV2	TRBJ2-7	CASSFWTPEQYF
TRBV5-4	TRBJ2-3	CASSPGQGTDTQYF
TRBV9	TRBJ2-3	CASSVEANTQYF
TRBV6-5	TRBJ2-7	CASPGRGSSYEQYF
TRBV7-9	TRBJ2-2	CASSLRTGGRTGELFF
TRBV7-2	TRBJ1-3	CASSLGGTVKSTIYF
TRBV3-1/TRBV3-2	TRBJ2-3	CASSQERGGRLGTQYF
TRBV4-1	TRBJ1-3	CASSHLQGTGNTIYF
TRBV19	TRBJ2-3	CASSIKGGPDTQYF
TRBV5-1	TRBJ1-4	CASSHAGQTNEKLFF
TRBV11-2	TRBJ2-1	CASSFILAGDNEQFF
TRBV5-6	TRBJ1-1	CASSDRGLGNTEAFF
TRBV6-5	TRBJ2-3	CASSSGRGNTDTQYF
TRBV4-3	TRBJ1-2	CASSQDPGQGSEGYTF
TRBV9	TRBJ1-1	CASSVDGNPNTEAFF
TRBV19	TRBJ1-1	CASRPPPGETEAFF
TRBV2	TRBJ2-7	CASSRLGSTYEQYF
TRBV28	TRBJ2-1	CASSLRGVNVPHYNEQFF
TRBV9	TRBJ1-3	CASSEGPSGNTIYF
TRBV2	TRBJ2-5	CASSGTQETQYF
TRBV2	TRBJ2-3	CASSVESGTDTQYF
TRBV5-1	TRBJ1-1	CASSRVLPGQGLNTEAFF
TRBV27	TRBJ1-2	CAGSLTPGPYGYTF
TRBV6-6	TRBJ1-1	CASRTGTGPTEAFF
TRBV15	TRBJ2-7	CATSREGTGTYEQYF
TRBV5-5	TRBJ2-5	CASSPKGVQGWVSQETQYF
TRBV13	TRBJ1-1	CASSPSLNGEAFF
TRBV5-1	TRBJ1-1	CASSKEGIGEAFF
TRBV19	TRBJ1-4	CASSGGGATSTSRNF
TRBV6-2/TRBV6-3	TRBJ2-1	CASSYPIGGGPNEQFF
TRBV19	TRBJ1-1	CASRRQGVGNTEAFF
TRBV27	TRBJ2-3	CASSLRVSTDTQYF
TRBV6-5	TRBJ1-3	CASSYSGTRGDTIYF
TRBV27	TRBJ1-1	CASSLSLTTGNTEAFF
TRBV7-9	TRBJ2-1	CASSPVNSYNEQFF
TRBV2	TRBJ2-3	CASKGGPGTDTQYF
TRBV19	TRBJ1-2	CASSIDGVYGYTF
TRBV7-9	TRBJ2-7	CASSDHRGPHEQYF
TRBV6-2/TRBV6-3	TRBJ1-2	CASSYVRVRGYTF
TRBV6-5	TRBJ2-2	CASSLTPGPPFGELFF
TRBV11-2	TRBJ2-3	CASSPAGGQQDTQYF
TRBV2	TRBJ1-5	CASSELGASNQPQHF
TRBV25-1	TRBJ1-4	CASSEWAGGATNEKLFF
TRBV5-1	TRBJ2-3	CAIRDTFTDTQYF
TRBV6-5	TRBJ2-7	CASSPGQVSSYEQYF
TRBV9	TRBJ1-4	CASSVETAINEKLFF
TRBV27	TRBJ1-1	CASSFQGGRTEAFF